Listed below are T cell receptor beta chains from one sample, sequenced in a study of blood T cell repertoires in COVID-19. TCRdb's table, derived via immunoSEQ multiplex PCR, lists solely in-frame clones and lacks some. Of about 100,000 clones detected, around four fifths appear once; the ten largest clones hold 10% to 15%. The sequencing sample was made of peripheral blood. These receptors all stem from a man over 45 with active or convalescent COVID-19. Both conserved end residues are part of each CDR3. Each record gives: V gene, D gene, clone size, J gene, CDR3 protein, CDR3 DNA. D genes are given only for firm matches. Some rows have no size entry. The others give once, few or many, or a class for an expanded clone.

TRBV6-5	TRBD2	once	TRBJ2-7	CATQDRGGVYEQYF	TGTGCCACTCAGGACCGGGGGGGCGTATACGAGCAGTACTTC
TRBV24-1	-	-	TRBJ2-1	CATSEKQAPDYNEQFF	TGTGCCACCAGTGAAAAACAGGCCCCCGACTACAATGAGCAGTTCTTC
TRBV7-8	TRBD2	-	TRBJ2-1	CASSSTVAGTYNEQFF	TGTGCCAGCAGCTCCACCGTAGCGGGAACCTACAATGAGCAGTTCTTC
TRBV18	TRBD2	-	TRBJ2-5	CASSPTSDGTQYF	TGTGCCAGCTCACCCACTAGCGACGGGACCCAGTACTTC
TRBV30	TRBD2	-	TRBJ2-3	CAWSSTSDSTDTQYF	TGTGCCTGGAGTAGCACTAGCGACAGCACAGATACGCAGTATTTT
TRBV5-5	-	-	TRBJ1-2	CASSLGPGNGYTF	TGTGCCAGCAGCCTCGGACCGGGGAATGGCTACACCTTC
TRBV19	-	few	TRBJ2-7	CASMGASGYEQYF	TGTGCCAGTATGGGGGCTAGCGGCTACGAGCAGTACTTC
TRBV10-2	-	-	TRBJ2-4	CASSESAGVAKNIQYF	TGCGCCAGCAGCGAAAGTGCAGGGGTTGCCAAAAACATTCAGTACTTC
TRBV11-2	TRBD1	-	TRBJ1-5	CASSDHRGRSNQPQHF	TGTGCCAGCAGCGACCACAGGGGAAGGAGCAATCAGCCCCAGCATTTT
TRBV21-1	-	-	TRBJ2-1	CASSKLREASSYNEQFF	TGTGCCAGCAGCAAGTTGCGGGAGGCCTCCTCCTACAATGAGCAGTTCTTC
TRBV24-1	TRBD1	few	TRBJ2-5	CATSDLQIGTEDAGTQYF	TGTGCCACCAGTGATTTGCAAATCGGGACAGAAGACGCCGGGACCCAGTACTTC
TRBV11-3	-	once	TRBJ2-5	CASSLVFQETQYF	TGTGCCAGCAGCTTAGTCTTCCAAGAGACCCAGTACTTC
TRBV3-1/TRBV3-2	-	few	TRBJ1-2	CASSQAGGYGYTF	TGTGCCAGCAGCCAAGCGGGGGGGTATGGCTACACCTTC
TRBV24-1	TRBD2	-	TRBJ2-1	CATSDAGLAGDFEQFF	TGTGCCACCAGTGATGCGGGACTAGCGGGAGACTTTGAGCAGTTCTTC
TRBV19	TRBD1	-	TRBJ1-2	CASSTTGQGTGYTF	TGTGCCAGTAGTACCACGGGACAGGGAACTGGCTACACCTTC
TRBV7-9	TRBD2	-	TRBJ2-2	CASSFPRLADTGELFF	TGTGCCAGCAGCTTCCCACGACTAGCAGACACCGGGGAGCTGTTTTTT
TRBV18	-	-	TRBJ2-1	CASSHGLRASEQFF	TGTGCCAGCTCCCACGGGCTCAGGGCCAGCGAGCAGTTCTTC
TRBV15	-	-	TRBJ1-2	CATSIDSIYGYTF	TGTGCCACCAGCATCGACAGCATCTATGGCTACACCTTC
TRBV6-6	-	-	TRBJ1-2	CASKYYKDSPYGYTF	TGTGCCAGCAAGTATTACAAGGACAGCCCTTATGGCTACACCTTC
TRBV6-5	TRBD1	-	TRBJ1-4	CASSYSGQAGEKLFF	TGTGCCAGCAGTTACTCGGGACAGGCCGGAGAAAAACTGTTTTTT
TRBV3-1/TRBV3-2	-	once	TRBJ1-1	CASSQGYGGTEAFF	TGTGCCAGCAGCCAAGGGTACGGGGGCACTGAAGCTTTCTTT
TRBV5-5	-	-	TRBJ2-7	CASSIRVTEQYF	TGTGCCAGCAGCATCAGGGTAACCGAGCAGTACTTC
TRBV29-1	TRBD2	-	TRBJ2-2	CSVVLAGGPGGELFF	TGCAGCGTTGTACTAGCGGGAGGGCCTGGCGGGGAGCTGTTTTTT
TRBV5-6	-	-	TRBJ2-7	CASSLSGISSYEQYF	TGTGCCAGCAGCTTGTCGGGAATATCTTCCTACGAGCAGTACTTC
TRBV12-3/TRBV12-4	-	-	TRBJ1-2	CASNSLLGGGYTF	TGTGCCAGCAACTCCCTCCTTGGAGGAGGCTACACCTTC
TRBV7-8	TRBD1	-	TRBJ2-5	CASSRQGGETQYF	TGTGCCAGCAGCCGACAGGGTGGTGAGACCCAGTACTTC
TRBV11-2	TRBD1	once	TRBJ1-1	CASRPENRGQDEAFF	TGTGCCAGCAGACCCGAGAACAGGGGGCAGGATGAAGCTTTCTTT
TRBV10-1	-	-	TRBJ2-5	CASSDQGQETQYF	TGCGCCAGCAGTGATCAGGGTCAAGAGACCCAGTACTTC
TRBV10-3	TRBD2	once	TRBJ2-7	CAISGTSGRFEQYF	TGTGCCATCAGTGGCACTAGCGGGAGGTTCGAGCAGTACTTC
TRBV5-1	TRBD2	-	TRBJ2-3	CASSLIAGGSDTQYF	TGCGCCAGCAGCCTAATAGCGGGAGGTTCAGATACGCAGTATTTT
TRBV12-3/TRBV12-4	-	-	TRBJ2-2	CASSLVVVGELFF	TGTGCCAGCAGTTTAGTAGTGGTCGGGGAGCTGTTTTTT
TRBV29-1	-	few	TRBJ2-7	CSVEVTGLRVEQYF	TGCAGCGTTGAGGTTACGGGACTCAGGGTAGAGCAGTACTTC
TRBV27	-	-	TRBJ2-1	CASTLVSGEQFF	TGTGCCAGCACCCTTGTGTCCGGTGAGCAGTTCTTC
TRBV19	TRBD2	-	TRBJ2-7	CASSIQLAGGPYEQYF	TGTGCCAGTAGTATACAGCTAGCGGGAGGGCCCTACGAGCAGTACTTC
TRBV12-3/TRBV12-4	-	once	TRBJ1-6	CASRIQDSPLHF	TGTGCCAGCAGGATCCAGGATTCACCCCTCCACTTT
TRBV3-1/TRBV3-2	TRBD2	-	TRBJ2-7	CASSQGLAGTYEQYF	TGTGCCAGCAGCCAAGGGCTAGCGGGGACCTACGAGCAGTACTTC
TRBV3-1/TRBV3-2	-	-	TRBJ1-4	CASSQDGGAREKLFF	TGTGCCAGCAGCCAAGACGGCGGGGCGCGTGAAAAACTGTTTTTT
TRBV18	TRBD2	-	TRBJ2-7	CASSREGPYEQYF	TGTGCCAGCTCACGGGAGGGCCCCTACGAGCAGTACTTC
TRBV5-1	-	few	TRBJ1-2	CASSLGAGQANYGYTF	TGCGCCAGCAGCTTGGGTGCAGGCCAAGCTAACTATGGCTACACCTTC
TRBV30	TRBD1	once	TRBJ1-2	CAWATGAPRGYTF	TGTGCCTGGGCCACAGGGGCCCCGAGGGGCTACACCTTC
TRBV7-3	-	-	TRBJ2-3	CASSSGAGRSTDTQYF	TGTGCCAGCAGCTCCGGGGCGGGACGGAGCACAGATACGCAGTATTTT
TRBV23-1	-	-	TRBJ2-4	CASSQSVWGRWNIQYF	TGCGCCAGCAGTCAATCCGTATGGGGGCGGTGGAACATTCAGTACTTC
TRBV24-1	-	-	TRBJ2-1	CATSDLMASSYNEQFF	TGTGCCACCAGTGATTTGATGGCAAGCTCCTACAATGAGCAGTTCTTC
TRBV10-3	TRBD2	few	TRBJ2-1	CAISYSGLAGAYNEQFF	TGTGCCATCAGTTATTCGGGACTAGCGGGAGCCTACAATGAGCAGTTCTTC
TRBV25-1	TRBD1	-	TRBJ2-7	CASSEPGQKSTYEQYF	TGTGCCAGCAGTGAGCCGGGACAGAAGTCTACCTACGAGCAGTACTTC
TRBV5-1	TRBD1	-	TRBJ1-1	CASSLEGHRGNTEAFF	TGCGCCAGCAGCTTGGAGGGGCACAGGGGGAACACTGAAGCTTTCTTT
TRBV11-3	TRBD2	-	TRBJ2-3	CASSPLGLVIGADTQYF	TGTGCCAGCAGCCCCCTCGGACTAGTGATTGGGGCAGATACGCAGTATTTT
TRBV7-3	TRBD2	-	TRBJ2-5	CASSLTGTNGETQYF	TGTGCCAGCAGCTTAACGGGGACTAACGGGGAGACCCAGTACTTC
TRBV5-1	-	-	TRBJ1-2	CASRLENGYTF	TGCGCCAGCAGGCTCGAGAATGGCTACACCTTC
TRBV19	TRBD1	-	TRBJ2-5	CASSTLGQGAETQYF	TGTGCCAGTAGTACCCTGGGACAGGGGGCAGAGACCCAGTACTTC
TRBV2	-	-	TRBJ1-1	CASSEARAFF	TGTGCCAGCAGTGAAGCGAGAGCTTTCTTT
TRBV7-6	-	-	TRBJ2-7	CASSFDTTYEQYF	TGTGCCAGCAGCTTTGACACAACCTACGAGCAGTACTTC
TRBV30	-	once	TRBJ1-5	CAWSRQRNQPQHF	TGTGCCTGGAGCCGACAGCGCAATCAGCCCCAGCATTTT
TRBV12-3/TRBV12-4	-	-	TRBJ1-2	CASSLGQYQGYTF	TGTGCCAGCAGTTTAGGCCAGTATCAAGGCTACACCTTC
TRBV24-1	-	-	TRBJ2-6	CATSQGVSGANVLTF	TGTGCCACCAGTCAGGGCGTCTCTGGGGCCAACGTCCTGACTTTC
TRBV29-1	TRBD2	once	TRBJ2-1	CSVEEAGGPVEQFF	TGCAGCGTTGAAGAAGCGGGAGGGCCGGTTGAGCAGTTCTTC
TRBV11-3	TRBD2	once	TRBJ2-1	CASSYAGGPPVF	TGTGCCAGCAGCTACGCGGGGGGTCCCCCGGTCTTC
TRBV10-3	TRBD1	-	TRBJ1-2	CAIGDRVSNYGYTF	TGTGCCATCGGAGACAGGGTGTCTAACTATGGCTACACCTTC
TRBV10-1	TRBD1	-	TRBJ2-5	CASGTGGMETQYF	TGCGCCAGCGGGACAGGGGGGATGGAGACCCAGTACTTC
TRBV9	TRBD1	-	TRBJ1-3	CASSEGQGNTIYF	TGTGCCAGCAGCGAGGGACAGGGAAACACCATATATTTT